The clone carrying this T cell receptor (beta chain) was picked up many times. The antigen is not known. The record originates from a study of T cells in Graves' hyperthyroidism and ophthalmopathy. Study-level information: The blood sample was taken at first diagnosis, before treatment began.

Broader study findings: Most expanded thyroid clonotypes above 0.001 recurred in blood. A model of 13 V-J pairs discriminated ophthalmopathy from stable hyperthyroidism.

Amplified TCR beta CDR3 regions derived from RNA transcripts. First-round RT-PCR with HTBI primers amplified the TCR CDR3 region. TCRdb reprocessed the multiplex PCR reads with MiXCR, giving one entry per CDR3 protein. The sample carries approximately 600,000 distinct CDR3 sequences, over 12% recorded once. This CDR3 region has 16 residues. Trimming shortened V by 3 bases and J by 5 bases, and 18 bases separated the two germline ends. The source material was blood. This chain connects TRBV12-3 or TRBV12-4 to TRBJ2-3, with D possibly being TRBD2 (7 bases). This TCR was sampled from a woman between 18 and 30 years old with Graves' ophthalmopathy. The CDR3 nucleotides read TGTGCCAGCAGTTTCAGCCCCTTGGGGGGGCGAGATACGCAGTATTTT. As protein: CASSFSPLGGRDTQYF.